This TCR beta chain was found in a study of radiotherapy plus CTLA-4 blockade in lung cancer. Only in-frame clones appear in the TCRdb table, and some are missing; sequencing was by immunoSEQ multiplex PCR. Here the sample spans approximately 45,000 clones, over 55% being singletons. This CDR3 has 13 amino acids. Germline CDR1 and CDR2: SNHLY and FYNNEI. The V and J ends lost 10 bases and 0 bases, in that order; junction bases with no gene match: 5. V and J are TRBV2 and TRBJ1-1, with 7 bases lining up with TRBD1. Sample: peripheral blood, taken from a patient treated with radiotherapy plus ipilimumab. The receptor was derived from a human donor with non-small cell lung cancer who had a partial response to radiotherapy plus ipilimumab. The CDR3 loop is CATRDRVNTEAFF. The CDR3 DNA is TGTGCCACAAGGGACAGAGTGAACACTGAAGCTTTCTTT.